These 6 T cell receptor beta chains share one sample of origin, sequenced in a study of blood T cell repertoires in COVID-19. Profiling relied on immunoSEQ multiplex PCR, and the TCRdb table lists in-frame clones only, not all of them. The sample records 250,000 to 300,000 clones, 75% to 95% being singletons. Sequenced sample: PBMCs or T cells enriched from blood (not recorded which). The receptors shown here come from a woman aged 25 to 45 who had recovered from COVID-19.

The chain is built from TRBV30 and TRBJ2-1, with 11 positions matching TRBD2. From germline, CDR1 is GTSNPN and CDR2 SVGIG (reference sequence). With V trimmed by 5 bases and J by 6 bases, 9 bases remained unmatched. This CDR3 spans 15 amino acids. The CDR3 here is CAWCGRLAGINEQFF. For the CDR3, the DNA is TGTGCCTGGTGTGGTCGACTAGCGGGGATCAATGAGCAGTTCTTC.

The chain has TRBV6-1 and TRBJ1-1, with no clear D. The CDR3 runs 14 residues. V lost 3 bases to trimming and J lost 1 base, with 9 bases between them. Germline-derived CDR1 and CDR2 are MNHNS and SASEGT. The CDR3 loop reads CASSEESTNTEAFF. CDR3 in DNA: TGTGCCAGCAGTGAGGAGAGTACGAACACTGAAGCTTTCTTT.

The CDR3 DNA sequence: TGTGCCATCGGCTCCTACGAGCAGTACTTC. Protein sequence: CAIGSYEQYF. The rearrangement links TRBV27 to TRBJ2-7; the D is unclear. Germline CDR1 MNHEY, CDR2 SMNVEV (reference sequence). Trimming cost V 10 bases and J 0 bases, with 4 bases left between them. The CDR3 consists of 10 residues.

The V and J genes are TRBV6-5 and TRBJ1-5, with D unresolved. The V gene's germline CDR1 is MNHEY and CDR2 SVGAGI. There are 13 residues in the CDR3. The V end was cut by 6 bases, the J end by 7 bases, with 13 bases between. CDR3 in amino acids: CASSNSGGQPQHF. The DNA for the CDR3 is TGTGCCAGCAGCAACAGCGGAGGCCAGCCCCAGCATTTT.

The chain employs TRBV3-1 (or the pseudogene TRBV3-2) and TRBJ2-2; 8 nucleotides match TRBD1. The V and J ends lost 2 bases and 6 bases, in that order; junction bases with no gene match: 14. Germline values: CDR1 LGHDT, CDR2 YNNKEL (reference sequence). This CDR3 comprises 18 residues. The CDR3 sequence: CASSQPYYRGIGSGELFF. CDR3 bases: TGTGCCAGCAGCCAACCCTATTACAGGGGGATTGGCTCCGGGGAGCTGTTTTTT.

The chain joins TRBV9 to TRBJ1-1, with D possibly TRBD1 on 5 matching bases. CDR1 is SGDLS and CDR2 is YYNGEE in the germline V gene. The CDR3 contains 11 residues. The germline V and J ends were trimmed by 7 bases and 7 bases, with 11 bases remaining between them. The CDR3 bases are TGTGCCAGCGGGGGGTTGTTTGAAGCTTTCTTT. Its protein is CASGGLFEAFF.